The 8 T cell receptor beta chains below all came from one sample that was sequenced in a study of cytomegalovirus exposure and HLA in healthy donors. Primers included in the PCR were 60 Vbeta and 13 Jbeta primers. Profiling relied on immunoSEQ multiplex PCR, and the TCRdb table lists in-frame clones only, not all of them. The table includes about 130,000 clones, roughly 85% detected once. Input material: PBMCs. These receptors originate from a man aged 40-55 years in good health and CMV-seropositive.

V usage is TRBV6-4 and J usage is TRBJ1-1, with 8 positions matching TRBD1. V was pared by 6 bases and J by 4 bases, with 4 bases of the junction left unmatched. CDR1 is MRHNA and CDR2 is SNTAGT in the germline V gene. CDR3 length: 13 residues. Here the CDR3 reads CASSLQGGTEAFF. DNA for the CDR3: TGTGCCAGCAGCCTACAGGGGGGCACTGAAGCTTTCTTT.

This rearrangement joins TRBV6-5 to TRBJ2-5; possibly TRBD2 for D (5 bases). V was shortened by 6 bases and J by 3 bases, with 11 bases between the two germline ends. CDR1 and CDR2 from the germline V gene are MNHEY and SVGAGI. CDR3 length equals 13 residues. DNA of the CDR3: TGTGCCAGCAGCCGACTGGAGGAAGAGACCCAGTACTTC. Translating gives CASSRLEEETQYF.

This chain uses TRBV27 with TRBJ2-2, with D possibly matching TRBD1 (6 bases). The CDR3 has 18 residues. Germline V gene lookup returns CDR1 MNHEY and CDR2 SMNVEV (reference sequence). V shed 7 bases and J shed 1 base, with 22 bases lying between them. CDR3 residues: CASIPVSGRGWNTGELFF. The CDR3 bases are TGTGCCAGCATCCCCGTGAGTGGCAGGGGTTGGAACACCGGGGAGCTGTTTTTT.

The V gene is TRBV28, the J gene TRBJ2-5; no definite D call. CDR3 length: 14 residues. The germline CDR1 and CDR2 sequences are MDHEN and SYDVKM. V lost 3 bases and J 1 base, leaving 9 bases between the germline ends. The CDR3 region has the DNA TGTGCCAGCAGTTTGGCAGGTTCCCAAGAGACCCAGTACTTC. Its translation is CASSLAGSQETQYF.

This chain joins TRBV5-1 and TRBJ2-4; possibly TRBD2 for D (5 bases). The V end was cut by 2 bases, the J end by 1 base, with 13 bases between. This CDR3 spans 16 amino acids. CDR1 is SGHRS, CDR2 YFSETQ, per germline. The CDR3 reads CASSFRGLSAKNIQYF. The CDR3, as DNA: TGCGCCAGCAGCTTTCGAGGGTTGAGCGCCAAAAACATTCAGTACTTC.

The chain joins TRBV15 to TRBJ2-1, with D possibly TRBD2 on 6 matching bases. V shed 1 base and J shed 4 bases, with 17 bases lying between them. This CDR3 is 17 amino acids long. The germline V gene has CDR1 LNHNV and CDR2 YYDKDF (reference sequence). As DNA, the CDR3 is TGTGCCACCAGCAGAGCTCGGGGCGGGACGATATACAATGAGCAGTTCTTC. As protein: CATSRARGGTIYNEQFF.

The chain employs TRBV19 and TRBJ1-1, with D perhaps matching TRBD1 (6 bases). The ends were cut back, 3 bases at V and 0 bases at J, with 11 bases in the middle. The CDR3 sequence is 15 residues long. CDR1 is LNHDA, CDR2 SQIVND, per germline (reference sequence). The chain's CDR3 is CASSMGAGLNTEAFF. The DNA of the CDR3 is TGTGCCAGTAGTATGGGGGCGGGTTTGAACACTGAAGCTTTCTTT. Complete variable domain (other parts from reference TRBV19 and TRBJ1-1): DGGITQSPKYLFRKEGQNVTLSCEQNLNHDAMYWYRQDPGQGLRLIYYSQIVNDFQKGDIAEGYSVSREKKESFPLTVTSAQKNPTAFYLCASSMGAGLNTEAFFGQGTRLTVV.

The chain links TRBV6-5 to TRBJ1-1; possible D gene TRBD1, 6 bases. Deletions cut 5 bases from V and 8 bases from J, with 9 bases between. CDR1 MNHEY and CDR2 SVGAGI come from the germline V gene. The CDR3 spans 11 residues. The CDR3 loop is CASSQRGEAFF. In DNA, the CDR3 is TGTGCCAGCAGTCAAAGGGGGGAAGCTTTCTTT.